This T cell receptor beta chain was identified in a study of read filtering for tumor transcriptome and immune sequencing (dated by TCRdb to 2018 to 2020). Describing the broader study: The cohort was composed of about 16 male and some 13 female patients, with a mean age of approximately 70 years and an age range of about 45 to 90. Under revised international staging, eight or nine patients fell into R-ISS I, around 15 into R-ISS II and roughly 7 into R-ISS III. After DNase treatment, whole-transcriptome libraries were prepared with the TruSeq RNA Access Library Prep Kit. Per sample, about 3.5 to 10.27 million TCR-region mapped reads were obtained with IR-seq, compared with only about 80 to 1,400 with RNA-seq. TCR repertoires obtained by targeted immune repertoire sequencing and by bulk whole-transcriptome sequencing performed on the same bone marrow samples were compared. One of the main goals was to work out a read-filtering strategy for immune repertoire data, in particular whether clonotypes backed by only a single read should be removed.

Worth noting for this clonotype: Its specific antigen is unknown. A read error is possible here, since a much larger clone lies one base away.

Bone marrow was sampled from every patient at the time of active disease. Ficoll-Hypaque density gradient centrifugation was used to isolate bone marrow mononuclear cells. Myeloma plasma cells were removed and CD138-negative cells were obtained by negative selection following labeling with CD138 magnetic microbeads on a MACS separator. The purity of the isolated cells was checked by flow cytometry with CD138 antibodies on an Attune NxT. Total RNA was extracted using TRIzol reagent and was quantified on a NanoDrop spectrophotometer. Paired RNA-seq and IR-seq were performed on each patient's CD138-negative bone marrow sample. Here is what the overall study found, with its caveats: The sorted CD138-negative fraction was a mixed bone marrow immune population, not purified T cells. IR-seq captured clonotypes at much higher depth and more reliably than RNA-seq, and smaller IR-seq throughput sufficed to identify most shared clonotypes. In IR-seq, single-read clonotypes were roughly 82% of clonotypes but about 3.5% of total reads; in RNA-seq they were approximately 73% of clonotypes and 44.6% of reads. The correlation between IR-seq and RNA-seq shared clonotype proportions was increased by removal of single-read clonotypes.

Starting from around 420 ng RNA, TCR libraries were constructed with the Immunoverse kit using molecular barcoded adaptors that cover the alpha/delta and beta/gamma chains. TCR library preparation used the same RNA that was used for transcriptome sequencing. TCR libraries were sequenced on an Illumina HiSeq 4000 with 2 x 150 cycles. Per the source publication's procedure: Using MiXCR, which included quality filtering and error correction, TCR reads were aligned to human V, D, J and C references and then assembled into CDR3 clonotypes. Clonotype counts and gene usage diversity were analyzed with the tcR package in R. Raw mapping reads were checked after the RNA-seq reads had been mapped by STAR aligner version 2.5.3a onto the human GRCh37 genome. To test how sequencing depth affected the clonotypes detected, IR-seq fastq files were randomly downsampled with Seqtk 1.3. The public reads were quality trimmed at Q25 with fastp and then assembled into clones with MiXCR by TCRdb, keeping productive beta chains. Each entry is one CDR3 protein sequence, shown with its most common DNA and genes. V and J calls and clone size were set by TCRdb, not the authors. Recorded for this sample are about 130,000 distinct CDR3 sequences; 10% to 15% of them occurred a single time. The ten largest make up approximately 11% of the sample.

CDR1 SEHNR and CDR2 FQNEAQ are derived from the germline V gene (reference sequence). V is cut by 5 bases and J by 7 bases, and the space between the germline ends is 8 bases. Including the terminal cysteine and phenylalanine, the CDR3 comprises 12 residues. The only DNA kept is the CDR3, 36 bases in frame from the first base. Recombination connected TRBV7-9 to TRBJ2-2; the D segment cannot be called with confidence. The sequence came from a donor aged 40 or older with multiple myeloma. The sequencing sample was made of a population of CD138-negative cells sorted from bone marrow. This specimen's cell subset or site label, per the study, means: bone marrow mononuclear cells depleted of CD138+ plasma/myeloma cells by negative magnetic selection. The CDR3 region has the sequence CASSAYGGELFF. The DNA is TGTGCCAGCAGCGCATATGGCGGGGAGCTGTTTTTT.